Below are 25 T cell receptor beta chains sequenced from a single sample in a study of siplizumab effects on memory and regulatory T cells. Libraries were prepared by immunoSEQ multiplex PCR; TCRdb keeps only in-frame clonotypes and omits some of them. The table includes approximately 100,000 clones, 91% detected once. The source material was CD4+ T cells sorted from blood. The receptors stem from a human donor in good health. Some clones in this sample may be carry-over from other donors' samples.

J is TRBJ2-1 and V is TRBV30; no clear D gene. Trimming took 5 bases from V and 0 from J, leaving 8 bases between them. Germline V gene sequence: CDR1 GTSNPN, CDR2 SVGIG (reference sequence). The CDR3 totals 13 residues. This chain's CDR3 is CAWSRISYNEQFF. In nucleotides, the CDR3 is TGTGCCTGGTCTCGTATCTCCTACAATGAGCAGTTCTTC.

CDR3 nucleotides: TGTGCCAGCAGCCAAGATTATGGACAACAGAACACTGAAGCTTTCTTT. Its translation is CASSQDYGQQNTEAFF. The V call is TRBV14, the J call TRBJ1-1, with a weak D call TRBD1 (5 bases). With 0 bases removed from V and 1 base from J, the gap between germline ends came to 12 bases. The CDR3 spans 16 residues. Per the germline V gene, CDR1 is SGHDN and CDR2 is FVKESK.

This clone was picked up a small number of times. The chain combines TRBV6-5 with TRBJ2-7; the D is unclear. CDR3 size: 15 residues. Germline CDR1 and CDR2: MNHEY and SVGAGI. The V and J ends lost 0 bases and 5 bases respectively, with 14 bases between them. The CDR3 DNA sequence: TGTGCCAGCAGTTACTCTATTTACGGTGGGGACGAGCAGTACTTC. Its translation: CASSYSIYGGDEQYF.

This sequence joins TRBV5-1 and TRBJ2-3, with 13 bases lining up with TRBD2. This CDR3 contains 17 residues. Looked up from germline, CDR1 is SGHRS and CDR2 is YFSETQ. The V and J ends lost 0 bases and 6 bases, in that order; junction bases with no gene match: 7. The CDR3 here is CASSLGLAGGVADTQYF. The CDR3 DNA sequence: TGCGCCAGCAGCTTGGGACTAGCGGGAGGAGTGGCTGATACGCAGTATTTT.

The gene calls are TRBV2 and TRBJ1-2; D unclear. Germline V lookup: CDR1 SNHLY, CDR2 FYNNEI. V lost 4 bases to trimming and J lost 2 bases, with 5 bases between them. The CDR3 extends over 12 amino acids. The CDR3 region is CASSGENYGYTF. CDR3 nucleotides: TGTGCCAGCAGTGGAGAGAACTATGGCTACACCTTC.

V and J are TRBV19 and TRBJ2-1; 11 bases are shared with TRBD1. The V gene end was trimmed by 3 bases and the J gene end by 7 bases; junction bases not matched to a gene: 8. The CDR3 is 16 residues long. The germline V gene has CDR1 LNHDA and CDR2 SQIVND (reference sequence). The CDR3 reads CASSIRAGTGGNEQFF. CDR3 nucleotides: TGTGCCAGTAGTATCCGAGCCGGGACAGGGGGTAATGAGCAGTTCTTC.

V is TRBV30 and J is TRBJ2-7; TRBD1 aligns across 9 bases. With 1 base clipped from V and 3 bases from J, the junction kept 4 bases outside the gene matches. CDR1 GTSNPN and CDR2 SVGIG come from the germline V gene (reference sequence). The CDR3 sequence is 14 residues long. The CDR3 protein is CAWSGDRVGYEQYF. The CDR3 DNA is TGTGCCTGGAGTGGGGACAGGGTTGGCTACGAGCAGTACTTC.

The V and J genes are TRBV6-1 and TRBJ2-2; 9 nucleotides align to TRBD2. This CDR3 comprises 21 residues. Germline-derived CDR1 and CDR2 are MNHNS and SASEGT. V was pared by 0 bases and J by 5 bases, with 19 bases of the junction left unmatched. CDR3 coding DNA: TGTGCCAGCAGTGAAGCCCTTCCTTTAGCGGGAGTTATGTGGAGGACCGGGGAGCTGTTTTTT. Translation gives CASSEALPLAGVMWRTGELFF.

The gene calls are TRBV5-5 and TRBJ1-2, with D unresolved. The CDR3 runs 15 residues. The V and J ends lost 0 bases and 4 bases respectively, with 13 bases between them. Germline V gene data show CDR1 as SGHKS and CDR2 as YYEKEE (reference sequence). The CDR3 region is CASSLGPPRGYGYTF. For the CDR3, the DNA is TGTGCCAGCAGCTTGGGTCCTCCGCGAGGCTATGGCTACACCTTC.

The J gene is TRBJ2-6, the V gene TRBV7-9, with D unresolved. Trimming left V 3 bases short and J 1 base short, with 7 bases between. This CDR3 spans 15 amino acids. CDR1 is SEHNR, CDR2 FQNEAQ, per germline (reference sequence). The CDR3 here is CASSLFKSGANVLTF. Here the CDR3 DNA reads TGTGCCAGCAGCTTGTTTAAATCTGGGGCCAACGTCCTGACTTTC.

This chain connects TRBV15 to TRBJ2-3, with 10 bases lining up with TRBD2. The germline V gene encodes CDR1 LNHNV and CDR2 YYDKDF (reference sequence). CDR3 length: 14 amino acids. J gave up 8 bases and V 5 bases, and 7 bases lay outside the gene matches. The CDR3 loop is CATSVGLAEFTQYF. In DNA form, the CDR3 reads TGTGCCACCAGCGTCGGACTAGCGGAATTTACGCAGTATTTT.

The CDR3 sequence is CASCWRFNTGELFF. In DNA form, the CDR3 reads TGTGCCAGCTGTTGGCGGTTCAACACCGGGGAGCTGTTTTTT. The gene calls are TRBV2 and TRBJ2-2, with unresolved D. Trimming removed 8 bases at V and 2 bases at J, with 12 bases between. This CDR3 spans 14 amino acids. From germline, CDR1 is SNHLY and CDR2 FYNNEI.

There are a few counts of this clone. The chain uses TRBV19 and TRBJ2-7; D remains ambiguous. V was clipped by 1 base and J by 3 bases, with 13 bases between them. This CDR3 region has 15 residues. Per germline, CDR1 LNHDA and CDR2 SQIVND (reference sequence). This CDR3 reads CASSIVGRGYYEQYF. The DNA of the CDR3 is TGTGCCAGTAGTATAGTTGGGCGCGGATACTACGAGCAGTACTTC.

J is TRBJ2-1 and V is TRBV7-3; 10 bases fit TRBD2. Germline V gene sequence: CDR1 SGHTA, CDR2 FQGTGA. V shed 4 bases, J shed 8 bases, and the junction held 8 bases outside the gene matches. There are 15 residues in the CDR3. The DNA for the CDR3 is TGTGCCAGCAGCTCCGGACTAGCGGCTAATGATGAGCAGTTCTTC. Translated: CASSSGLAANDEQFF.

This chain links TRBV9 with TRBJ1-4; D uncertain. The CDR3 consists of 14 residues. V lost 4 bases and J lost 8, with 15 bases in between. Germline-derived CDR1 and CDR2 are SGDLS and YYNGEE. The CDR3 here is CASSPGKLGEKLFF. CDR3 nucleotides: TGTGCCAGCAGCCCGGGCAAGCTCGGAGAAAAACTGTTTTTT.

The chain carries TRBV20-1 and TRBJ2-1; D gene unclear. From germline, CDR1 is DFQATT and CDR2 SNEGSKA (reference sequence). The CDR3 totals 11 residues. V was pared by 3 bases and J by 7 bases, with 7 bases between. The CDR3 nucleotides read TGCAGTGCTAGCTATGTGAATGAGCAGTTCTTC. Amino acid sequence: CSASYVNEQFF.

The V and J genes are TRBV6-5 and TRBJ1-2; D perhaps matches TRBD1 (5 bases). V lost 6 bases to trimming and J lost 8 bases, with 19 bases between them. The CDR3 loop spans 14 amino acids. The germline gives CDR1 MNHEY, CDR2 SVGAGI. As DNA, the CDR3 is TGTGCCAGCAGCCCCACAGCAGGGACGAAAGGCTACACCTTC. Translated: CASSPTAGTKGYTF.

This rearrangement joins TRBV7-9 to TRBJ2-7; no firm D call. Germline-derived CDR1 and CDR2 are SEHNR and FQNEAQ (reference sequence). CDR3 length: 16 amino acids. Deletions cut 5 bases from V and 7 bases from J, with 24 bases between. CDR3 in amino acids: CASSLSRLKIKEEQYF. The CDR3 DNA sequence: TGTGCCAGCAGCCTAAGCCGGCTTAAAATCAAAGAGGAGCAGTACTTC.

The chain carries TRBV10-1 and TRBJ2-1; 8 nucleotides align to TRBD2. The CDR3 has 17 amino acids. J was trimmed by 5 bases and V by 0 bases; bases with no gene match: 9. CDR1 WNHNN and CDR2 SYGVQD come from the germline V gene (reference sequence). CDR3: CASSESRGLAGNNEQFF. In DNA form, the CDR3 reads TGCGCCAGCAGTGAGTCCCGGGGTCTAGCGGGCAACAATGAGCAGTTCTTC.

In DNA, the CDR3 is TGTGCCAGCAGCTCGAGACTAGCGGGGTACAATGAGCAGTTCTTC. Translated, it gives CASSSRLAGYNEQFF. V and J are TRBV7-3 and TRBJ2-1; 11 bases are a match to TRBD2. The length of the CDR3 is 15 residues. The germline gives CDR1 SGHTA, CDR2 FQGTGA. The V gene end was trimmed by 4 bases and the J gene end by 4 bases; junction bases not matched to a gene: 3.

The chain links TRBV4-1 to TRBJ2-1; 8 nucleotides match TRBD2. J was trimmed by 0 bases and V by 0 bases; bases with no gene match: 13. The CDR3 consists of 20 residues. From germline, CDR1 is MGHRA and CDR2 YSYEKL. CDR3 amino acids: CASSQEQGAGGPSSYNEQFF. The CDR3 DNA reads TGCGCCAGCAGCCAAGAGCAAGGGGCGGGAGGCCCCAGCTCCTACAATGAGCAGTTCTTC.

The chain carries TRBV9 and TRBJ2-2; D call uncertain. The length of the CDR3 is 14 residues. The V end lost 4 bases, the J end lost 1 base, and 8 bases lay between the germline ends. In germline, CDR1 is SGDLS, CDR2 YYNGEE. CDR3 in DNA: TGTGCCAGCAGCCCCCAGCGGAACACCGGGGAGCTGTTTTTT. Its protein product is CASSPQRNTGELFF.

The chain uses TRBV7-6 and TRBJ2-5, with D unresolved. TRBJ2-7 matches the DNA end more closely, so the J call is doubtful. This CDR3 is 14 amino acids long. Germline CDR1 and CDR2: SGHVS and FNYEAQ. The CDR3 sequence: CASSLAQSRYEQYF. The CDR3 DNA follows: TGTGCCAGCAGCTTAGCACAGAGCAGGTACGAGCAGTACTTC.

The CDR3 DNA sequence: TGTGCCAGCAGCCCCCAAGGGACAGTGTGGGAGACCCAGTACTTC. Translating gives CASSPQGTVWETQYF. V is TRBV7-3 and J is TRBJ2-5; 7 nucleotides agree with TRBD1. Per the germline V gene, CDR1 is SGHTA and CDR2 is FQGTGA. The length of the CDR3 is 15 residues. V gave up 5 bases and J gave up 5 bases; unmatched junction bases: 11.

The genes are TRBV5-1 and TRBJ2-5, with 7 bases lining up with TRBD2. V dropped 3 bases and J dropped 5; count of bases not matched to a gene: 7. This CDR3 is built from 14 residues. CDR1 SGHRS and CDR2 YFSETQ come from the germline V gene. CDR3 protein: CASSSSGAGETQYF. The CDR3 coding sequence is TGCGCCAGCAGCTCAAGCGGAGCGGGGGAGACCCAGTACTTC.